This T cell receptor (beta chain) was obtained from a study of STAT3 mutations in large granular lymphocyte leukemia. The repertoire was sequenced with immunoSEQ multiplex PCR; TCRdb's copy has only in-frame clones and lacks some. Among 2,500 to 3,500 clones listed, roughly 70% were seen once. Whole-study results and caveats: Every T-LGLL patient had at least one immunodominant TCRbeta clonotype.

Comment on this clone: What it recognizes is unknown.

The clonotype comes from a woman between 40 and 50 years old with T-cell large granular lymphocyte leukemia. Some clones in this sample may be carry-over from other donors' samples. The sequenced material came from peripheral blood mononuclear cells.

CDR3 in amino acids: CASSLVFTTDTQYF. The CDR3 bases are TGTGCCAGCAGCTTGGTTTTTACAACAGATACGCAGTATTTT. The genes are TRBV5-6 and TRBJ2-3; no firm D call. The CDR3 is 14 residues long. With 0 bases removed from V and 3 bases from J, the gap between germline ends came to 8 bases. The germline V gene encodes CDR1 SGHDT and CDR2 YYEEEE.